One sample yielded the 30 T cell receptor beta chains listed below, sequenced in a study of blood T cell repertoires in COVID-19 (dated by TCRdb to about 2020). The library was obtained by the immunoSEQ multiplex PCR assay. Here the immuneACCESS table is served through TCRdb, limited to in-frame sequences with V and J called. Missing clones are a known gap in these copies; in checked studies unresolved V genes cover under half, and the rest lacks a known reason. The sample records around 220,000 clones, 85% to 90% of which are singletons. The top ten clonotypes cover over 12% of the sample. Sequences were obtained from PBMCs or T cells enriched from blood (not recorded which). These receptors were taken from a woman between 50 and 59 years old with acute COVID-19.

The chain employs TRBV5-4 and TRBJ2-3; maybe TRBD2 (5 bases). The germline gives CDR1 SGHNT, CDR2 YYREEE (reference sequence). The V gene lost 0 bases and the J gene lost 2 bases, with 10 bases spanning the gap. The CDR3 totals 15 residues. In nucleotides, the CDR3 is TGTGCCAGCAGCTTGGGGGGTCGGGACACAGATACGCAGTATTTT. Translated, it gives CASSLGGRDTDTQYF.

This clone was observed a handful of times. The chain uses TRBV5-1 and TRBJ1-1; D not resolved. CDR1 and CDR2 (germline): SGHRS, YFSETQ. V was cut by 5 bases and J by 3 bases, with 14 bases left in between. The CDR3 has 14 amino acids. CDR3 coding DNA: TGCGCCAGCAGGGGGAGGGATGGATACACTGAAGCTTTCTTT. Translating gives CASRGRDGYTEAFF.

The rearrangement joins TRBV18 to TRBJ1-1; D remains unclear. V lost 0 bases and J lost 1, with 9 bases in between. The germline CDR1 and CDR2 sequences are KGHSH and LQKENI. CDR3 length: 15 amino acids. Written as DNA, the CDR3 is TGTGCCAGCTCACCACCGACACGAGCGAACACTGAAGCTTTCTTT. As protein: CASSPPTRANTEAFF.

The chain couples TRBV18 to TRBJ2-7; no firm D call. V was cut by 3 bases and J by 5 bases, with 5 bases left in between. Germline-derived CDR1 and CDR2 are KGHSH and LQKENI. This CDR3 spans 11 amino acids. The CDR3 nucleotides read TGTGCCAGCTCACCCGGAGACGAGCAGTACTTC. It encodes CASSPGDEQYF.

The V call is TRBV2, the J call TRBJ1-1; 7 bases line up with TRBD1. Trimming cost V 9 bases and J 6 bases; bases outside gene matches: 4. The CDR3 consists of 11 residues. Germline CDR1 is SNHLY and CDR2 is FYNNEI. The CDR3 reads CARRQGPEAFF. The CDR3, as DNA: TGTGCCAGGCGACAGGGCCCTGAAGCTTTCTTT.

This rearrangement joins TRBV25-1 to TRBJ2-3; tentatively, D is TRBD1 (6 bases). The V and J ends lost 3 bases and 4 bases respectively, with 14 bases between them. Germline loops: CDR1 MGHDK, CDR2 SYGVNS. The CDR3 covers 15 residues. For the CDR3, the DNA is TGTGCCAGCAGTGATGGCAGGGGTGGATCAGATACGCAGTATTTT. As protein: CASSDGRGGSDTQYF.

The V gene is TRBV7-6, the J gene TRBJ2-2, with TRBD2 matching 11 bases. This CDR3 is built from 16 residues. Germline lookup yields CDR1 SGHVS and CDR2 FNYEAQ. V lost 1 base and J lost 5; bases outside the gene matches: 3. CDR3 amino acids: CASSLGLAGSTGELFF. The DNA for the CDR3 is TGTGCCAGCAGCTTAGGACTAGCGGGAAGTACCGGGGAGCTGTTTTTT.

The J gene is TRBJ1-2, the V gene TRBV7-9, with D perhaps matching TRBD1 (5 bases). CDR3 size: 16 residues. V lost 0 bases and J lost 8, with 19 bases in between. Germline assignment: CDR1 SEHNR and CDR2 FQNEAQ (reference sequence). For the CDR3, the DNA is TGTGCCAGCAGCTTAGCGCAGGCAGGGAAAAGTAGCGGCTACACCTTC. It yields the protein CASSLAQAGKSSGYTF.

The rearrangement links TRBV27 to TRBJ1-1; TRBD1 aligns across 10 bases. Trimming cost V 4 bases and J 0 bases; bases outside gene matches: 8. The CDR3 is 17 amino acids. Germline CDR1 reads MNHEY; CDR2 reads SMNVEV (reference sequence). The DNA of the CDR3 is TGTGCCAGCAGTTCCTCCGGGACAGGGGCGGTGAACACTGAAGCTTTCTTT. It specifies CASSSSGTGAVNTEAFF.

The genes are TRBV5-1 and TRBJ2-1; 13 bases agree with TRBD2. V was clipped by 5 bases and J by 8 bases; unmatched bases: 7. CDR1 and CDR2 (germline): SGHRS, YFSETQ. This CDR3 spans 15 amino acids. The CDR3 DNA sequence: TGCGCCAGCAGTTCCGGGACTAGCGGGATCTATGAGCAGTTCTTC. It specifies CASSSGTSGIYEQFF.

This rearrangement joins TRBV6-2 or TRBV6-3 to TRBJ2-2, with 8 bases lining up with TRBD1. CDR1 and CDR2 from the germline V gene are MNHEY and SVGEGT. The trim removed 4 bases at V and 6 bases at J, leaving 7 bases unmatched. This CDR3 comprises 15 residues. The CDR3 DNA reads TGTGCCAGCAGTTTAGCAGGGGGCGCACCCGGGGAGCTGTTTTTT. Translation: CASSLAGGAPGELFF.

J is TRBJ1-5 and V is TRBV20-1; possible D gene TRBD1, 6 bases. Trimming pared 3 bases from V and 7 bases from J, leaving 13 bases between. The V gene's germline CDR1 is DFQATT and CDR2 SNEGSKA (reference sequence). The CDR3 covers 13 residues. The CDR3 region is CSASGRGYQPQHF. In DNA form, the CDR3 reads TGCAGTGCTAGTGGTAGGGGGTACCAGCCCCAGCATTTT.

CDR3 DNA: TGTGCCAGCAGCAAAGGGCAATTCTCTGGAAACACCATATATTTT. Translating it yields CASSKGQFSGNTIYF. This sequence joins TRBV21-1 and TRBJ1-3; the DNA was not used to check the table's D call, TRBD1. TRBV21-1 is a known pseudogene. The length of the CDR3 is 15 residues.

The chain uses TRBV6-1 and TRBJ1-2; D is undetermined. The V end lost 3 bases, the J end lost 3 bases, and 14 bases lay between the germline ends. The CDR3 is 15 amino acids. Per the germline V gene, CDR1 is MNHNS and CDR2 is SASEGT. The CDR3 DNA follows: TGTGCCAGCAGTGAGAATTGGCACCTCTACTATGGCTACACCTTC. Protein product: CASSENWHLYYGYTF.

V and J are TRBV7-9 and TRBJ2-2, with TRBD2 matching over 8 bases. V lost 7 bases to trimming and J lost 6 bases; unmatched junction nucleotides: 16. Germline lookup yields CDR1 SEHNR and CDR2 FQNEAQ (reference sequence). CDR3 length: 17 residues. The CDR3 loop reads CASIYPVSGRAAGELFF. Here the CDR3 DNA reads TGTGCCAGCATCTACCCTGTTTCCGGGAGGGCCGCCGGGGAGCTGTTTTTT.

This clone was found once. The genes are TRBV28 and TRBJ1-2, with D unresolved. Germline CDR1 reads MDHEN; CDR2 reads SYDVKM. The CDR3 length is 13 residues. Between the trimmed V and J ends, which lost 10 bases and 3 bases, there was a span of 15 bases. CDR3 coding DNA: TGTGCCACCCACTCGATGGTGGACTATGGCTACACCTTC. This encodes CATHSMVDYGYTF.

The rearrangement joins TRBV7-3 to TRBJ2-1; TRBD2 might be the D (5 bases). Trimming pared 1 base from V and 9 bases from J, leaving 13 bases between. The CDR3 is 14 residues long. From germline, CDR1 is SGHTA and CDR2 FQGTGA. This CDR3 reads CASSLNGVVFEQFF. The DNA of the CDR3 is TGTGCCAGCAGCTTAAACGGGGTTGTATTTGAGCAGTTCTTC.

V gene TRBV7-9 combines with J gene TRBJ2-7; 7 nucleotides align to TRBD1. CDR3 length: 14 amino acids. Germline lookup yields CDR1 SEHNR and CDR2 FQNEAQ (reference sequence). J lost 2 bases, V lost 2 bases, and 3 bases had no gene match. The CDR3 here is CASSLTTGAYEQYF. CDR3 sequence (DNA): TGTGCCAGCAGCTTAACCACAGGGGCCTACGAGCAGTACTTC.

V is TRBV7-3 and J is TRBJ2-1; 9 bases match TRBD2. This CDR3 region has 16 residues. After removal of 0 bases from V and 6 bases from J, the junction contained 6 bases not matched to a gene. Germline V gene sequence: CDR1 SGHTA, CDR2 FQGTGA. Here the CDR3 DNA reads TGTGCCAGCAGCTTAACGGCGGGAGGGCTTGCCAATGAGCAGTTCTTC. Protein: CASSLTAGGLANEQFF.

CDR3 nucleotides: TGTGCCAGCAGTTTTACCCAGGGAGAAAAACTGTTTTTT. Translation gives CASSFTQGEKLFF. The chain combines TRBV27 with TRBJ1-4, with a possible D match to TRBD1 (5 bases). Germline assignment: CDR1 MNHEY and CDR2 SMNVEV (reference sequence). CDR3 size: 13 residues. The ends were cut back, 3 bases at V and 8 bases at J, with 10 bases in the middle.

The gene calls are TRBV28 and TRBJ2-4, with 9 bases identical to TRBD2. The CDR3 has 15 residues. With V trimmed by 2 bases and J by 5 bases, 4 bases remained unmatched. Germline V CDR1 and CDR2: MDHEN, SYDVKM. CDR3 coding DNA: TGTGCCAGCAGTTTAGCGGGAGGGCCCGAAAACATTCAGTACTTC. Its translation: CASSLAGGPENIQYF.

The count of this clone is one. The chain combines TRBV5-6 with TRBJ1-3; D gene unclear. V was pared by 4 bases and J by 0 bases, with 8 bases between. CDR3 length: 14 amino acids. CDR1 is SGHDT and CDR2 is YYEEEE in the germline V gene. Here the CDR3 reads CASSREYSGNTIYF. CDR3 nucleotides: TGTGCCAGCAGCCGGGAGTACTCTGGAAACACCATATATTTT.

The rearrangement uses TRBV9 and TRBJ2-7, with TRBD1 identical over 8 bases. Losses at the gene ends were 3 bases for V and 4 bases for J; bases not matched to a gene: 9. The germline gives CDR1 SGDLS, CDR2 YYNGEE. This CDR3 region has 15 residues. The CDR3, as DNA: TGTGCCAGCAGCGGGGGGCGACAGGGGACGTACGAGCAGTACTTC. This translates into CASSGGRQGTYEQYF. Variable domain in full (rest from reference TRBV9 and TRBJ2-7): DSGVTQTPKHLITATGQRVTLRCSPRSGDLSVYWYQQSLDQGLQFLIQYYNGEERAKGNILERFSAQQFPDLHSELNLSSLELGDSALYFCASSGGRQGTYEQYFGPGTRLTVT.

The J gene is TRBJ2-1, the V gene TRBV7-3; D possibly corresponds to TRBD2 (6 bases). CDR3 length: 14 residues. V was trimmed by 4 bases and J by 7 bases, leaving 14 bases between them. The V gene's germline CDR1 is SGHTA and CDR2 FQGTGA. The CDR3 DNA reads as TGTGCCAGCAGCTCCCGGGACGGAGGGAATGAGCAGTTCTTC. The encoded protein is CASSSRDGGNEQFF.

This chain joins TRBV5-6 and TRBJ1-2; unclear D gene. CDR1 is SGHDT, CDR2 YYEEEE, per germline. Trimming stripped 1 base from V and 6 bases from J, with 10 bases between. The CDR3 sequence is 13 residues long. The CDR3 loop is CASSLFEANGYTF. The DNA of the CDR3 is TGTGCCAGCAGCTTGTTCGAGGCGAATGGCTACACCTTC.

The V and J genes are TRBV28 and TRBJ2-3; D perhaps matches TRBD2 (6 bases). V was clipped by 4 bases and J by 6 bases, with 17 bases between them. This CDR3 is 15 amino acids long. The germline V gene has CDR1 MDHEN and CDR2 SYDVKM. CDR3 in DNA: TGTGCCAGCAGTTCCCCTCAGGGAGGTACCGATACGCAGTATTTT. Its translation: CASSSPQGGTDTQYF.

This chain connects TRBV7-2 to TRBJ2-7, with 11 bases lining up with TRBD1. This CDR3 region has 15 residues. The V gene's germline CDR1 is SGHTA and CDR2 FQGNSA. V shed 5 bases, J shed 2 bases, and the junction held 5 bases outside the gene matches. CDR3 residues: CASSRGQGVTYEQYF. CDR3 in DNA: TGTGCCAGCAGCCGGGGACAGGGGGTAACCTACGAGCAGTACTTC.

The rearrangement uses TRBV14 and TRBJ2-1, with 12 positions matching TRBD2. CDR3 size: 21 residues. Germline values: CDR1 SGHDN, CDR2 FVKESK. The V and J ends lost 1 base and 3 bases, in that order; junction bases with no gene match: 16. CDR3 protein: CASSQGELAGGLEGHYNEQFF. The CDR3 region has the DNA TGTGCCAGCAGCCAAGGGGAACTAGCGGGAGGTCTCGAGGGTCACTACAATGAGCAGTTCTTC.

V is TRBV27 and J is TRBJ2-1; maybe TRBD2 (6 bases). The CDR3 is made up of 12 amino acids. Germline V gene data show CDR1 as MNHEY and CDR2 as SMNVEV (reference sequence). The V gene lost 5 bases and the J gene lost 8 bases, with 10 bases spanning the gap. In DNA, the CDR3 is TGTGCCAGCAGTCTCCGGGGGTATGAGCAGTTCTTC. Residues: CASSLRGYEQFF.

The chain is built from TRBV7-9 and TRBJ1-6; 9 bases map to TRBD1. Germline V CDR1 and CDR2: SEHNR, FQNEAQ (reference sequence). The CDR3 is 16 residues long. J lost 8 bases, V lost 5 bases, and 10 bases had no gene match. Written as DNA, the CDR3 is TGTGCCAGCAGCCCGACAGGGGGAACGGGGGATTCACCCCTCCACTTT. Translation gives CASSPTGGTGDSPLHF.